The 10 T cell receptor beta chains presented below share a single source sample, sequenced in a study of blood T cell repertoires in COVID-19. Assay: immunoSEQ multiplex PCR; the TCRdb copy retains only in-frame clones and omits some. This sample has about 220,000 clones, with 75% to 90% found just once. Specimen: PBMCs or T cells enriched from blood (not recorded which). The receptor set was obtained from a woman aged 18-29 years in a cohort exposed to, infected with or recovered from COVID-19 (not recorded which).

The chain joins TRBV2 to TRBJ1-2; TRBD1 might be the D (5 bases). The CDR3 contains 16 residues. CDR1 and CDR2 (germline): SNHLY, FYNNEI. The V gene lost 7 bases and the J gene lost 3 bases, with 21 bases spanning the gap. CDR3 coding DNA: TGTGCCAGCACGGACGGGGGATCCCTAAATGACTATGGCTACACCTTC. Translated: CASTDGGSLNDYGYTF.

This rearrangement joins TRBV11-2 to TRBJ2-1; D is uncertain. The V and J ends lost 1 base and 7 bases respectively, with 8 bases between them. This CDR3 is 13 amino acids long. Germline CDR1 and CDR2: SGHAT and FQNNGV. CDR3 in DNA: TGTGCCAGCAGCTTAGTCCAGTGGAATGAGCAGTTCTTC. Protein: CASSLVQWNEQFF.

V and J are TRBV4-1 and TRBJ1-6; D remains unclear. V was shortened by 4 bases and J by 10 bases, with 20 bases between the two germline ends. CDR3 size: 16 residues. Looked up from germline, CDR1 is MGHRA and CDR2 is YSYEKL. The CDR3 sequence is CASSLAPYSIGSPLHF. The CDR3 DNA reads TGCGCCAGCAGCCTCGCGCCCTACAGTATCGGATCACCCCTCCACTTT.

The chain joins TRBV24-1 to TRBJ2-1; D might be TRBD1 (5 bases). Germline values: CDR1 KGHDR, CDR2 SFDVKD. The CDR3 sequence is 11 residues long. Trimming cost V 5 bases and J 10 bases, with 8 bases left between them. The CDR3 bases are TGTGCCACCAGTGCAGGGCGGGAGCAGTTCTTC. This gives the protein CATSAGREQFF.

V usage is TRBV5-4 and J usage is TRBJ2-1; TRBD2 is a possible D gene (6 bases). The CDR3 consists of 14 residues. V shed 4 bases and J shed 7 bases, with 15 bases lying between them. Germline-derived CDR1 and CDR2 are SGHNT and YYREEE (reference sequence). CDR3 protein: CASSPRLGINEQFF. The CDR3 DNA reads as TGTGCCAGCAGCCCCCGACTAGGGATAAATGAGCAGTTCTTC.

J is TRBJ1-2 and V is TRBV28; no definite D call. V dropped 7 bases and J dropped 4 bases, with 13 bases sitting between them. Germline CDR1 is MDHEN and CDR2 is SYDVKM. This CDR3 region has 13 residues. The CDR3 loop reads CASISIVGYGYTF. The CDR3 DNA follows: TGTGCCAGCATCTCGATTGTCGGCTATGGCTACACCTTC.

The CDR3 sequence: CASSVEGIQAPLHF. CDR3 bases: TGTGCCAGCAGCGTAGAGGGGATACAGGCTCCCCTCCACTTT. J is TRBJ1-6 and V is TRBV9; D is perhaps TRBD1 (5 bases). V shed 0 bases and J shed 13 bases, with 14 bases lying between them. The CDR3 extends over 14 amino acids. Germline lookup yields CDR1 SGDLS and CDR2 YYNGEE.

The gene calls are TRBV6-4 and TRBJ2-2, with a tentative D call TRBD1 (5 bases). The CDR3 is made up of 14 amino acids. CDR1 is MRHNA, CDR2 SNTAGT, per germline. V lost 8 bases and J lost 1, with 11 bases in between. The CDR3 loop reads CASSTEENTGELFF. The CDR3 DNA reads TGTGCCAGCTCGACAGAGGAGAACACCGGGGAGCTGTTTTTT.

CDR3 amino acids: CASREGTEAFF. The CDR3 DNA is TGTGCCAGCAGGGAGGGAACTGAAGCTTTCTTT. The chain is built from TRBV2 and TRBJ1-1; D is uncertain. This CDR3 region has 11 residues. With 6 bases removed from V and 5 bases from J, the gap between germline ends came to 7 bases. Germline assignment: CDR1 SNHLY and CDR2 FYNNEI.

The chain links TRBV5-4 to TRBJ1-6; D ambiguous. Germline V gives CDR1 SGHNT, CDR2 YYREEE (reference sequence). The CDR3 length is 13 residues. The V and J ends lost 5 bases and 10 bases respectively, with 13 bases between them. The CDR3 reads CASRENSESPLHF. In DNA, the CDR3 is TGTGCCAGCAGGGAGAATTCGGAGTCACCCCTCCACTTT.